One and the same sample provided the 12 T cell receptor beta chains below, sequenced in a study of shared clonotypes between healthy human individuals (TCRdb year 2020). Libraries came from the immunoSEQ multiplex PCR assay. The table comes from immuneACCESS by way of TCRdb, which keeps in-frame sequences with V and J called. Part of the clones is missing from these tables; in studies checked, under half for an unresolved V gene and the rest for unknown reasons. The sample table lists some 1 million clones, under 80% of them with a count of one. The ten largest clones represent nearly 1.5% of the sample. Sample: memory CD4+ T cells sorted from blood. The cell subset or site label on this specimen signifies: CD45RA-negative fraction. Receptors were obtained from a man aged 18 to 30 in good health.

V gene TRBV7-2 combines with J gene TRBJ2-5; TRBD1 agrees at 7 bases. CDR3 length equals 13 residues. The V segment lost 4 bases and the J segment 4 bases; nucleotides outside the gene matches: 3. Germline V gives CDR1 SGHTA, CDR2 FQGNSA. CDR3 in DNA: TGTGCCAGCAGCTCCTCAGGGGGAGAGACCCAGTACTTC. Amino acid sequence: CASSSSGGETQYF. The full variable domain, completed using reference TRBV7-2 and TRBJ2-5, is GAGVSQSPSNKVTEKGKDVELRCDPISGHTALYWYRQSLGQGLEFLIYFQGNSAPDKSGLPSDRFSAERTGGSVSTLTIQRTQQEDSAVYLCASSSSGGETQYFGPGTRLLVL.

V and J are TRBV10-3 and TRBJ2-5; no clear D. The germline gives CDR1 ENHRY, CDR2 SYGVKD. The CDR3 extends over 12 amino acids. Trimming took 4 bases from V and 2 from J, leaving 5 bases between them. The CDR3 DNA reads TGTGCCATCAGTGTGCGGCAAGAGACCCAGTACTTC. It codes for CAISVRQETQYF.

In its sample, this clone was seen once. CDR3 in DNA: TGTGCCAGCAGTGACCCCAGGGGTGGGGTTGGGGAAAAACTGTTTTTT. It specifies CASSDPRGGVGEKLFF. This chain joins TRBV27 and TRBJ1-4; D might be TRBD1 (6 bases). Deletions cut 5 bases from V and 8 bases from J, with 21 bases between. The CDR3 contains 16 residues. Per germline, CDR1 MNHEY and CDR2 SMNVEV (reference sequence).

This sequence joins TRBV10-3 and TRBJ2-1; 9 nucleotides agree with TRBD2. Germline CDR1 reads ENHRY; CDR2 reads SYGVKD. The CDR3 spans 14 residues. V was clipped by 6 bases and J by 5 bases; unmatched bases: 5. The CDR3 nucleotides read TGTGCCATCAGGGGGACTAGCAAGGACAATGAGCAGTTCTTC. Amino acids: CAIRGTSKDNEQFF.

This clone came up many times. J is TRBJ2-5 and V is TRBV5-1; TRBD1 aligns across 10 bases. The trim removed 3 bases at V and 7 bases at J, leaving 9 bases unmatched. The CDR3 sequence is 15 residues long. Germline loops: CDR1 SGHRS, CDR2 YFSETQ. CDR3 in DNA: TGCGCCAGCAGCTCAAGGACAGGGGGGCAGGGGACCCAGTACTTC. Encoded protein: CASSSRTGGQGTQYF.

The rearrangement uses TRBV18 and TRBJ2-7; 11 bases map to TRBD1. Per germline, CDR1 KGHSH and CDR2 LQKENI. V lost 0 bases, J lost 2 bases, and 6 bases stayed unmatched. The CDR3 is made up of 17 amino acids. Written as DNA, the CDR3 is TGTGCCAGCTCACCACCTACCGGGACAGGGGGACCCTACGAGCAGTACTTC. This gives the protein CASSPPTGTGGPYEQYF.

This clone occurred a few times. This chain connects TRBV6-1 to TRBJ2-3; a weak D match, TRBD2 (6 bases). Germline V CDR1 and CDR2: MNHNS, SASEGT. The CDR3 has 13 amino acids. The ends were cut back, 1 base at V and 10 bases at J, with 12 bases in the middle. The CDR3 DNA reads TGTGCCAGCAGTGAAGTACGGGACTCTTCGCAGTATTTT. Encoded protein: CASSEVRDSSQYF.

The CDR3 DNA follows: TGTGCCACCAGCAGAGATCGGGGGGGCTATGGCTACACCTTC. Protein product: CATSRDRGGYGYTF. This chain joins TRBV15 and TRBJ1-2; D perhaps matches TRBD1 (5 bases). The V end lost 0 bases, the J end lost 4 bases, and 9 bases lay between the germline ends. This CDR3 spans 14 amino acids. The V gene's germline CDR1 is LNHNV and CDR2 YYDKDF (reference sequence).

In DNA form, the CDR3 reads TGCGCCAGCAGCTCAGGACGCATCCAAGAGACCCAGTACTTC. Amino acid sequence: CASSSGRIQETQYF. The J gene is TRBJ2-5, the V gene TRBV5-1; D remains unclear. Germline CDR1 is SGHRS and CDR2 is YFSETQ. Between the trimmed V and J ends, which lost 3 bases and 1 base, there was a span of 10 bases. The CDR3 sequence is 14 residues long.

The chain couples TRBV9 to TRBJ1-1, with D uncertain. The CDR3 extends over 14 amino acids. CDR1 SGDLS and CDR2 YYNGEE come from the germline V gene. Trimming removed 0 bases at V and 1 base at J, with 7 bases between. The CDR3 nucleotides are TGTGCCAGCAGCGTAGCTCTGGGGAACACTGAAGCTTTCTTT. Residues: CASSVALGNTEAFF.

The chain combines TRBV20-1 with TRBJ1-2; possibly TRBD1 for D (6 bases). CDR3 length equals 11 residues. The germline gives CDR1 DFQATT, CDR2 SNEGSKA (reference sequence). V dropped 3 bases and J dropped 8 bases, with 10 bases sitting between them. CDR3 amino acids: CSASEGVGYTF. CDR3 coding DNA: TGCAGTGCTAGTGAGGGGGTGGGCTACACCTTC.

V gene TRBV6-4 combines with J gene TRBJ2-3; 7 bases agree with TRBD2. Looked up from germline, CDR1 is MRHNA and CDR2 is SNTAGT. This CDR3 spans 15 amino acids. Trimming took 3 bases from V and 2 from J; bases not matched to a gene: 5. CDR3 sequence reads: CASSEQAGTTDTQYF. The CDR3 DNA reads as TGTGCCAGCAGTGAACAAGCGGGAACCACAGATACGCAGTATTTT.